Presented here are 27 T cell receptor beta chains from one specimen sequenced in a study of T cell repertoires in cytomegalovirus infection. No antigens are known for them. MiXCR was run by TCRdb on the reads, yielding one entry per CDR3 protein. The sample includes about half a million distinct CDR3 sequences, 33% of them seen just once. Material: cultured PBMCs, obtained from culture after CMV antigen stimulation. The receptor source for this set is a human donor in good health (CMV status not recorded). Some clones in this sample may be carry-over from other donors' samples.

This clonotype was recorded only once. It may be a read error: a sequence one base away is much more abundant. The rearrangement uses TRBV7-6 and TRBJ2-2, with 7 nucleotides matching TRBD1. The CDR3 sequence is 17 residues long. Germline CDR1 is SGHVS and CDR2 is FNYEAQ. Unmatched junction bases numbered 10, after V lost 5 bases and J lost 1 base. CDR3 sequence (DNA): TGTGCCAGCAGCCACAAACTTAGGGACAGGAACACCGGGGAGCTGTTTTTT. Translation: CASSHKLRDRNTGELFF. The variable domain in full, completed from reference TRBV7-6 and TRBJ2-2, reads GAGVSQSPRYKVTKRGQDVALRCDPISGHVSLYWYRQALGQGPEFLTYFNYEAQQDKSGLPNDRFSAERPEGSISTLTIQRTEQRDSAMYRCASSHKLRDRNTGELFFGEGSRLTVL.

This clonotype was counted many times. The chain recombines TRBV7-3 with TRBJ1-1; 8 positions agree with TRBD1. This CDR3 has 15 amino acids. CDR1 SGHTA and CDR2 FQGTGA come from the germline V gene. V lost 5 bases and J lost 4; bases outside the gene matches: 9. The CDR3 coding sequence is TGTGCCAGCAGCGCTCAACAGGGGGTGGCCACTGAAGCTTTCTTT. Its protein product is CASSAQQGVATEAFF. The full variable domain, with the rest looked up from reference TRBV7-3 and TRBJ1-1, is GAGVSQTPSNKVTEKGKYVELRCDPISGHTALYWYRQSLGQGPEFLIYFQGTGAADDSGLPNDRFFAVRPEGSVSTLKIQRTERGDSAVYLCASSAQQGVATEAFFGQGTRLTVV.

This clonotype was picked up a small number of times. The chain couples TRBV4-3 to TRBJ1-1; D might be TRBD1 (5 bases). Looked up from germline, CDR1 is LGHNA and CDR2 is YSLEER. Trimming cost V 5 bases and J 3 bases, with 13 bases left between them. The CDR3 consists of 14 residues. The DNA of the CDR3 is TGCGCCAGCAGCTTCCAGGGTCGGGACACTGAAGCTTTCTTT. Translating it yields CASSFQGRDTEAFF.

This clonotype was recorded many times. For the CDR3, the DNA is TGTGCCAGCAGCCTCGACAGTTCCTCTGGGGCCAACGTCCTGACTTTC. Translation gives CASSLDSSSGANVLTF. The chain joins TRBV7-2 to TRBJ2-6, with D perhaps matching TRBD1 (5 bases). CDR3 length equals 16 residues. V was shortened by 5 bases and J by 0 bases, with 11 bases between the two germline ends. In germline, CDR1 is SGHTA, CDR2 FQGNSA. Complete variable domain (other parts from reference TRBV7-2 and TRBJ2-6): GAGVSQSPSNKVTEKGKDVELRCDPISGHTALYWYRQSLGQGLEFLIYFQGNSAPDKSGLPSDRFSAERTGGSVSTLTIQRTQQEDSAVYLCASSLDSSSGANVLTFGAGSRLTVL.

The V gene is TRBV19, the J gene TRBJ2-3, with D possibly matching TRBD2 (6 bases). From germline, CDR1 is LNHDA and CDR2 SQIVND (reference sequence). V was pared by 7 bases and J by 2 bases, with 16 bases between. The CDR3 has 15 amino acids. The CDR3 DNA reads TGTGCCAGTAAGAATCGGGGCGGGGCCACAGATACGCAGTATTTT. Its translation: CASKNRGGATDTQYF. The full variable domain, rest sourced from reference TRBV19 and TRBJ2-3, is DGGITQSPKYLFRKEGQNVTLSCEQNLNHDAMYWYRQDPGQGLRLIYYSQIVNDFQKGDIAEGYSVSREKKESFPLTVTSAQKNPTAFYLCASKNRGGATDTQYFGPGTRLTVL.

V and J are TRBV20-1 and TRBJ1-2; D ambiguous. Germline CDR1 DFQATT, CDR2 SNEGSKA (reference sequence). The CDR3 contains 13 residues. Between the trimmed V and J ends, which lost 3 bases and 2 bases, there was a span of 10 bases. The CDR3 reads CSASPEENYGYTF. CDR3 bases: TGCAGTGCTAGCCCTGAGGAAAACTATGGCTACACCTTC.

V and J are TRBV25-1 and TRBJ1-1; no clear D gene. V was cut by 5 bases and J by 4 bases, with 11 bases left in between. Germline V CDR1 and CDR2: MGHDK, SYGVNS. The length of the CDR3 is 13 residues. The CDR3 loop is CASSPIRGTEAFF. DNA for the CDR3: TGTGCCAGCAGTCCGATACGGGGCACTGAAGCTTTCTTT.

A few counts support this clonotype. The chain employs TRBV4-3 and TRBJ2-1; TRBD2 matches at 7 bases. CDR3 length: 14 residues. Germline-derived CDR1 and CDR2 are LGHNA and YSLEER. J gave up 6 bases and V 4 bases, and 6 bases lay outside the gene matches. The DNA of the CDR3 is TGCGCCAGCAGCCGGGCCGCGGGGGTCAATGAGCAGTTCTTC. As protein: CASSRAAGVNEQFF.

Only one count was recorded for this clonotype. V gene TRBV2 combines with J gene TRBJ2-1; no clear D. The CDR3 is 14 residues long. The germline V and J ends were trimmed by 5 bases and 1 base, with 9 bases remaining between them. The V gene's germline CDR1 is SNHLY and CDR2 FYNNEI. In nucleotides, the CDR3 is TGTGCCAGCAGTCGGCAGCCGTCCTACAATGAGCAGTTCTTC. It codes for CASSRQPSYNEQFF.

The rearrangement uses TRBV29-1 and TRBJ1-1; maybe TRBD1 (5 bases). The CDR3 runs 14 residues. V was shortened by 3 bases and J by 0 bases, with 11 bases between the two germline ends. CDR1 and CDR2 from the germline V gene are SQVTM and ANQGSEA. CDR3 DNA: TGCAGCGTTGATATTCAGGGCCTGAACACTGAAGCTTTCTTT. This translates into CSVDIQGLNTEAFF.

J is TRBJ1-1 and V is TRBV7-9; D is uncertain. Germline values: CDR1 SEHNR, CDR2 FQNEAQ (reference sequence). The CDR3 length is 12 residues. Trimming removed 8 bases from V and 7 bases from J, with 14 bases in between. CDR3 loop: CASATPSYEAFF. For the CDR3, the DNA is TGTGCCAGCGCAACCCCATCATATGAAGCTTTCTTT.

The J gene is TRBJ2-4, the V gene TRBV11-2; no firm D call. The CDR3 length is 13 residues. Germline loops: CDR1 SGHAT, CDR2 FQNNGV. Trimming stripped 1 base from V and 7 bases from J, with 8 bases between. CDR3 sequence (DNA): TGTGCCAGCAGCTTAGCCCGTTGGAACATTCAGTACTTC. This codes for CASSLARWNIQYF.

Only one count was recorded for this clonotype. The rearrangement links TRBV7-6 to TRBJ2-5, with a possible D match to TRBD2 (6 bases). There are 14 residues in the CDR3. V lost 4 bases to trimming and J lost 1 base, with 10 bases between them. Germline V gene lookup returns CDR1 SGHVS and CDR2 FNYEAQ. The DNA for the CDR3 is TGTGCCAGCAGCTCCTACGGGGGCCAAGAGACCCAGTACTTC. The encoded protein is CASSSYGGQETQYF.

This clonotype was recorded a few times. The CDR3 region has the DNA TGTGCCAGCAGTTACTCTGGTAGCGGGACCTACGAGCAGTACTTC. Its protein is CASSYSGSGTYEQYF. The chain links TRBV6-2 or TRBV6-3 to TRBJ2-7; TRBD2 agrees at 8 bases. Germline CDR1 and CDR2: MNHEY and SVGEGT. V dropped 0 bases and J dropped 2; count of bases not matched to a gene: 3. This CDR3 has 15 amino acids.

A few counts support this clonotype. The chain is built from TRBV6-2 or TRBV6-3 and TRBJ2-5; 7 bases line up with TRBD2. There are 18 residues in the CDR3. Germline V gene lookup returns CDR1 MNHEY and CDR2 SVGEGT. V shed 4 bases and J 0 bases; nucleotides not matched to a gene: 14. CDR3 in amino acids: CASSFPRKAGVDQETQYF. The CDR3 DNA sequence: TGTGCCAGCAGTTTCCCTAGGAAGGCGGGAGTTGACCAAGAGACCCAGTACTTC.

This clonotype has a single count. The chain employs TRBV2 and TRBJ1-2; unclear D gene. The ends were cut back, 8 bases at V and 8 bases at J, with 18 bases in the middle. The CDR3 consists of 13 residues. In germline, CDR1 is SNHLY, CDR2 FYNNEI. The CDR3 reads CASHTSPRIGYTF. In DNA, the CDR3 is TGTGCCAGCCATACATCCCCCCGTATCGGCTACACCTTC.

This clonotype appeared once. The chain uses TRBV20-1 and TRBJ1-5; D may be TRBD1 (5 bases). Germline assignment: CDR1 DFQATT and CDR2 SNEGSKA (reference sequence). The CDR3 has 15 residues. V shed 3 bases and J shed 0 bases, with 12 bases lying between them. The CDR3 reads CSASVGAFSNQPQHF. Here the CDR3 DNA reads TGCAGTGCTAGCGTCGGGGCCTTTAGCAATCAGCCCCAGCATTTT.

There are a few counts of this clonotype. The CDR3 bases are TGTGCCACCACCTTAAGACAGGGGCGTAATGAAAAACTGTTTTTT. Encoded protein: CATTLRQGRNEKLFF. The chain joins TRBV15 to TRBJ1-4; 8 bases align to TRBD1. The CDR3 has 15 residues. Trimming at V came to 7 bases and at J to 4 bases, leaving 8 bases not matched to a gene. CDR1 is LNHNV and CDR2 is YYDKDF in the germline V gene (reference sequence).

The table lists this clonotype with many counts. The genes are TRBV7-2 and TRBJ1-1; D may be TRBD1 (6 bases). V lost 1 base and J 11 bases, leaving 20 bases between the germline ends. In germline, CDR1 is SGHTA, CDR2 FQGNSA. The CDR3 sequence is 15 residues long. The CDR3 DNA is TGTGCCAGCAGCTTAGAGAGTGGGGGGGCGAGGTGGGCTTTCTTT. It encodes CASSLESGGARWAFF.

The V and J genes are TRBV7-8 and TRBJ1-1; D may be TRBD1 (5 bases). The CDR3 is made up of 14 amino acids. Trimming removed 2 bases at V and 7 bases at J, with 14 bases between. Germline lookup yields CDR1 SGHVS and CDR2 FQNEAQ. CDR3 protein: CASSLIGGEFEAFF. For the CDR3, the DNA is TGTGCCAGCAGCTTAATCGGGGGGGAGTTTGAAGCTTTCTTT.

This clonotype appeared a few times. The V gene is TRBV12-3 or TRBV12-4, the J gene TRBJ2-7, with D unclear. The CDR3 runs 15 residues. Trimming shortened V by 2 bases and J by 0 bases, and 11 bases separated the two germline ends. The CDR3 loop is CASSLIGFLSYEQYV. The CDR3 bases are TGTGCCAGCAGTTTAATAGGATTCCTCTCCTACGAGCAGTACGTC.

This clonotype was recorded a few times. V is TRBV6-5 and J is TRBJ2-2; tentatively, D is TRBD1 or TRBD2 (5 bases each). The CDR3 is 17 amino acids. Germline values: CDR1 MNHEY, CDR2 SVGAGI. V gave up 0 bases and J gave up 4 bases, with 15 bases separating them. CDR3 sequence: CASSYSRPGTSTGELFF. The CDR3 DNA reads as TGTGCCAGCAGTTACTCGCGCCCAGGGACCAGCACCGGGGAGCTGTTTTTT.

This clonotype has more than one count but fewer than ten. V gene TRBV11-2 combines with J gene TRBJ2-5, with unresolved D. CDR1 is SGHAT and CDR2 is FQNNGV in the germline V gene. CDR3 length equals 11 residues. The V and J ends lost 9 bases and 7 bases respectively, with 12 bases between them. The CDR3 is CASRITGTQYF. The CDR3 DNA is TGTGCCAGTCGAATTACGGGGACCCAGTACTTC.

The rearrangement links TRBV12-3 or TRBV12-4 to TRBJ2-5; 12 nucleotides match TRBD2. V lost 5 bases and J lost 1; bases outside the gene matches: 5. CDR3 length: 16 amino acids. The CDR3 spells CASSLSSGRGQETQYF. CDR3 DNA: TGTGCCAGCAGTCTCTCTAGCGGGAGGGGCCAAGAGACCCAGTACTTC.

The V call is TRBV7-3, the J call TRBJ2-5; perhaps TRBD2 as D (6 bases). The CDR3 length is 15 residues. V was cut by 2 bases and J by 1 base, with 11 bases left in between. Germline V lookup: CDR1 SGHTA, CDR2 FQGTGA. CDR3 sequence: CASSLGGGLQETQYF. The DNA of the CDR3 is TGTGCCAGCAGCTTAGGGGGAGGCCTCCAAGAGACCCAGTACTTC.

Turning to this clonotype: A read error is likely, as this CDR3 ends without the conserved phenylalanine or tryptophan. This CDR3 reads CASSLVVSDNEQFV. As DNA, the CDR3 is TGTGCCAGCAGCTTAGTAGTCTCTGACAATGAGCAGTTCGTC. V usage is TRBV7-6 and J usage is TRBJ2-1; D call uncertain. V lost 1 base and J 5 bases, leaving 9 bases between the germline ends. The CDR3 runs 14 residues. CDR1 and CDR2 (germline): SGHVS, FNYEAQ.

The rearrangement joins TRBV7-2 to TRBJ2-1, with D possibly TRBD2 on 6 matching bases. The CDR3 consists of 15 residues. V lost 5 bases to trimming and J lost 4 bases, with 15 bases between them. Germline CDR1 reads SGHTA; CDR2 reads FQGNSA. CDR3 bases: TGTGCCAGCAGCCAGTACCATAGCGGATACAATGAGCAGTTCTTC. It encodes CASSQYHSGYNEQFF.